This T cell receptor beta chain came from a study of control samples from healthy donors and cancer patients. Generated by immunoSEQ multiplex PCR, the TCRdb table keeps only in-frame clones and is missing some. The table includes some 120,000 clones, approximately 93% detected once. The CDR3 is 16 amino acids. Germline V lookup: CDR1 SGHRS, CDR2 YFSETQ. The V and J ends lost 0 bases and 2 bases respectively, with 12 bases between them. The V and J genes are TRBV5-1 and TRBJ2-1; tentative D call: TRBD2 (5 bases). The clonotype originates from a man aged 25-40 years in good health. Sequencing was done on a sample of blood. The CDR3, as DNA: TGCGCCAGCAGCTTGGAACTAGATCCAACCTACAATGAGCAGTTCTTC. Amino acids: CASSLELDPTYNEQFF.